The 2 T cell receptor beta chains in this list originate from one sample, sequenced in a study of blood T cell repertoires in COVID-19. Sequenced by immunoSEQ multiplex PCR; TCRdb stores in-frame clones only, minus some. The profile shows about 210,000 clones, 70% to 90% of them singletons. Sequencing was carried out using peripheral blood. The receptors originated from a middle-aged woman with acute or convalescent COVID-19.

For the CDR3, the DNA is TGTGCCAGCAGCTTCCACCGAGGGCCCCCGAGCTCTGGGGCCAACGTCCTGACTTTC. Translated, it gives CASSFHRGPPSSGANVLTF. This chain uses TRBV11-2 with TRBJ2-6; tentatively, D is TRBD2 (5 bases). The CDR3 extends over 19 amino acids. CDR1 is SGHAT, CDR2 FQNNGV, per germline. The ends were cut back, 3 bases at V and 0 bases at J, with 18 bases in the middle.

This clone was counted once. V gene TRBV9 combines with J gene TRBJ1-3; 10 positions match TRBD1. With 0 bases clipped from V and 2 bases from J, the junction kept 5 bases outside the gene matches. The CDR3 totals 17 residues. Looked up from germline, CDR1 is SGDLS and CDR2 is YYNGEE. The CDR3 protein is CASSVDSGQGTGNTIYF. For the CDR3, the DNA is TGTGCCAGCAGCGTAGATTCGGGACAGGGGACTGGAAACACCATATATTTT.